Listed here is a single T cell receptor (beta chain). Its specificity is not known. This entry is derived from a study of CD8 T cells in ankylosing spondylitis. Study-wide points: A TCR beta motif made of under 10 highly homologous variants seemed typical of ankylosing spondylitis blood.

Using quantitative 5'-RACE with molecular barcodes, the authors made TCR beta libraries. TCRdb re-derived calls from the 5' RACE reads in MiXCR, one entry per CDR3 protein. The sample consists of under 850,000 distinct CDR3 sequences, roughly 19% of them appearing once. This CDR3 is built from 16 residues. The V and J ends lost 0 bases and 3 bases respectively, with 12 bases between them. Germline V lookup: CDR1 MNHEY, CDR2 SVGEGT. This chain links TRBV6-2 or TRBV6-3 with TRBJ2-1; D might be TRBD2 (6 bases). Material: blood, either unsorted or a sorted T cell fraction (not recorded which). The origin of this receptor is a male donor with ankylosing spondylitis. CDR3 sequence: CASSYSGGRGYNEQFF. For the CDR3, the DNA is TGTGCCAGCAGTTACTCTGGGGGGAGAGGCTACAATGAGCAGTTCTTC.